These 14 T cell receptor beta chains came from one sample sequenced in a study of blood T cell repertoires in COVID-19. Clones were read by immunoSEQ multiplex PCR, and TCRdb kept only the in-frame ones, dropping some. The sample gives about 210,000 clones, around 89% of which show up once; about 8.8% is in the top ten. Sample: PBMCs or T cells enriched from blood (not recorded which). These receptors all stem from a woman under 30 who had recovered from COVID-19.

The rearrangement links TRBV15 to TRBJ2-3; D is uncertain. CDR3 length: 12 amino acids. Trimming left V 5 bases short and J 0 bases short, with 3 bases between. The germline gives CDR1 LNHNV, CDR2 YYDKDF (reference sequence). DNA for the CDR3: TGTGCCACCAGCCCGAGCACAGATACGCAGTATTTT. This gives the protein CATSPSTDTQYF.

This chain uses TRBV19 with TRBJ2-6; the D gene is possibly TRBD2 (6 bases). This CDR3 comprises 15 residues. V lost 7 bases, J lost 0 bases, and 10 bases lay in between. Germline CDR1 is LNHDA and CDR2 is SQIVND (reference sequence). CDR3 region: CASNDGSSGANVLTF. CDR3 nucleotides: TGTGCCAGTAACGACGGGAGCTCTGGGGCCAACGTCCTGACTTTC. The complete variable domain, with remaining parts taken from reference TRBV19 and TRBJ2-6, reads DGGITQSPKYLFRKEGQNVTLSCEQNLNHDAMYWYRQDPGQGLRLIYYSQIVNDFQKGDIAEGYSVSREKKESFPLTVTSAQKNPTAFYLCASNDGSSGANVLTFGAGSRLTVL.

This clone was observed a few times. The chain recombines TRBV23-1 with TRBJ2-5; 7 bases are a match to TRBD1. TRBV23-1 is known as an ORF, though its function is uncertain. V was clipped by 4 bases and J by 4 bases; unmatched bases: 9. The CDR3 has 15 residues. DNA of the CDR3: TGCGCCAGCAGTCCGCCGGGACAGAGGGCAGAGACCCAGTACTTC. As protein: CASSPPGQRAETQYF.

This clone occurred once. The chain joins TRBV9 to TRBJ1-5; 7 bases fit TRBD1. The CDR3 totals 14 residues. In germline, CDR1 is SGDLS, CDR2 YYNGEE. J gave up 4 bases and V 1 base, and 2 bases lay outside the gene matches. The CDR3 spells CASSVSGGNQPQHF. In DNA, the CDR3 is TGTGCCAGCAGCGTATCAGGGGGAAATCAGCCCCAGCATTTT.

The V gene is TRBV30, the J gene TRBJ1-2, with 7 bases lining up with TRBD1. J gave up 6 bases and V 3 bases, and 10 bases lay outside the gene matches. Germline V gives CDR1 GTSNPN, CDR2 SVGIG (reference sequence). CDR3 length equals 14 residues. CDR3 in DNA: TGTGCCTGGAGGAGACAGGGTCAGGGGCATGGCTACACCTTC. Translating gives CAWRRQGQGHGYTF.

The chain has TRBV3-1 (or the pseudogene TRBV3-2) and TRBJ2-5, with TRBD1 as a possible D gene (5 bases). CDR1 is LGHDT, CDR2 YNNKEL, per germline (reference sequence). The length of the CDR3 is 14 residues. Trimming took off 4 bases at V and 3 bases at J, with 12 bases between the two ends. Here the CDR3 DNA reads TGTGCCAGCAGCCGAAGGGGAAGGGAAGAGACCCAGTACTTC. Protein sequence: CASSRRGREETQYF.

The chain has TRBV15 and TRBJ2-1, with TRBD2 identical over 13 bases. The V gene end was trimmed by 2 bases and the J gene end by 6 bases; junction bases not matched to a gene: 4. In germline, CDR1 is LNHNV, CDR2 YYDKDF (reference sequence). The length of the CDR3 is 16 residues. The CDR3 DNA follows: TGTGCCACCAGCAGACCAACTAGCGGGGGGGCCAATGAGCAGTTCTTC. Amino acids: CATSRPTSGGANEQFF.

V is TRBV6-5 and J is TRBJ1-2; TRBD1 matches at 12 bases. The CDR3 contains 15 residues. CDR1 and CDR2 from the germline V gene are MNHEY and SVGAGI. The junction had 12 bases not matched to a gene; V was cut back by 8 bases and J by 8 bases. CDR3 loop: CASQTPGQGAGGYTF. DNA of the CDR3: TGTGCCAGCCAGACCCCGGGACAGGGGGCAGGAGGCTACACCTTC.

The chain links TRBV13 to TRBJ1-4, with TRBD1 matching over 10 bases. The V and J ends lost 4 bases and 7 bases, in that order; junction bases with no gene match: 6. This CDR3 has 15 amino acids. Germline V lookup: CDR1 PRHDT, CDR2 FYEKMQ (reference sequence). The CDR3 is CASSSRDRGAEKLFF. CDR3 nucleotide sequence: TGTGCCAGCAGCTCCCGGGACAGGGGCGCTGAAAAACTGTTTTTT.

J is TRBJ2-2 and V is TRBV9; a weak D match, TRBD1 (6 bases). This CDR3 is built from 19 residues. Germline V gene lookup returns CDR1 SGDLS and CDR2 YYNGEE. V lost 2 bases and J 1 base, leaving 21 bases between the germline ends. In nucleotides, the CDR3 is TGTGCCAGCAGCGTTGGTGTATGGCAGGGGCTCGGGAACACCGGGGAGCTGTTTTTT. Protein: CASSVGVWQGLGNTGELFF.

V is TRBV28 and J is TRBJ1-2; 11 positions agree with TRBD1. Germline loops: CDR1 MDHEN, CDR2 SYDVKM. This CDR3 region has 14 residues. V lost 7 bases, J lost 4 bases, and 5 bases stayed unmatched. CDR3 sequence reads: CASMPGQGGYGYTF. The CDR3 nucleotides are TGTGCCAGCATGCCGGGACAGGGGGGCTATGGCTACACCTTC.

This chain links TRBV28 with TRBJ1-5, with 9 bases aligning to TRBD1. The CDR3 covers 15 residues. CDR1 and CDR2 (germline): MDHEN, SYDVKM. Trimming removed 5 bases from V and 1 base from J; junction bases left unmatched: 3. CDR3 protein: CASSIDRGSNQPQHF. The CDR3 DNA reads TGTGCCAGCAGTATTGACAGGGGGAGCAATCAGCCCCAGCATTTT. Complete variable domain (other parts from reference TRBV28 and TRBJ1-5): DVKVTQSSRYLVKRTGEKVFLECVQDMDHENMFWYRQDPGLGLRLIYFSYDVKMKEKGDIPEGYSVSREKKERFSLILESASTNQTSMYLCASSIDRGSNQPQHFGDGTRLSIL.

Here the CDR3 reads CASSLGYRAMNTEAFF. CDR3 in DNA: TGTGCCAGCAGCTTAGGATACAGGGCCATGAACACTGAAGCTTTCTTT. This chain joins TRBV13 and TRBJ1-1; possibly TRBD1 for D (6 bases). This CDR3 contains 16 residues. Germline loops: CDR1 PRHDT, CDR2 FYEKMQ (reference sequence). Between the trimmed V and J ends, which lost 0 bases and 0 bases, there was a span of 11 bases.

The V and J genes are TRBV18 and TRBJ1-2, with TRBD1 matching 7 bases. Germline V lookup: CDR1 KGHSH, CDR2 LQKENI. V shed 3 bases and J 5 bases; nucleotides not matched to a gene: 12. This CDR3 is 16 amino acids long. The CDR3 bases are TGTGCCAGCTCACCTAACACAGGGGATCTAGTTTATGGCTACACCTTC. It yields the protein CASSPNTGDLVYGYTF.